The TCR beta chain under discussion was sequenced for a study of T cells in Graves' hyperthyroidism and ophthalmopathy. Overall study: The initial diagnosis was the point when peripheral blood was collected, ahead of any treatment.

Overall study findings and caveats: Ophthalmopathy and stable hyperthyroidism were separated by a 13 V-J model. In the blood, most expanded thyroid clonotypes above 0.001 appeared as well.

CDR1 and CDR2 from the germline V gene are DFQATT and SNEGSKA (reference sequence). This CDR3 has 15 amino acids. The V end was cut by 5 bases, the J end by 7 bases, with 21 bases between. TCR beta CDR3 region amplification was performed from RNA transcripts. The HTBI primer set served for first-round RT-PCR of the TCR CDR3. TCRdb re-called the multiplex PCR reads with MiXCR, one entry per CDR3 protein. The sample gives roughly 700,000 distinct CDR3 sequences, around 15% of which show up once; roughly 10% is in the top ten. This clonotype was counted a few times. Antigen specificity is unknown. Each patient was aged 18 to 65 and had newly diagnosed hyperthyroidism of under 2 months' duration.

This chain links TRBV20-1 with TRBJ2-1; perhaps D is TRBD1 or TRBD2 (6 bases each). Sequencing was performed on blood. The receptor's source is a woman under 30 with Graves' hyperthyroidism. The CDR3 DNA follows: TGCAGTGCTCCTCCTGGGGGGCCGGTGATAAATGAGCAGTTCTTC. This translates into CSAPPGGPVINEQFF.